Each of the 9 T cell receptor beta chains below was sequenced from the same sample in a study of T cell repertoires in cytomegalovirus infection. Antigen specificity for these receptors is unknown. TCRdb independently ran MiXCR on the reads; one entry per CDR3 protein. Among about 130,000 distinct CDR3 sequences listed, 32% were seen once. Here the sequenced sample was CD8+ T cells from cultured PBMCs, taken from culture after CMV antigen stimulation. The receptors stem from a human donor in good health (CMV status not recorded). Some clones in this sample may be carry-over from other donors' samples.

The rearrangement joins TRBV4-3 to TRBJ2-1; D remains unclear. In germline, CDR1 is LGHNA, CDR2 YSLEER. The CDR3 is made up of 14 amino acids. Trimming shortened V by 6 bases and J by 0 bases, and 9 bases separated the two germline ends. The CDR3 reads CASSPDVSYNEQFF. The CDR3 DNA sequence: TGCGCCAGCAGTCCGGATGTCTCCTACAATGAGCAGTTCTTC.

This clonotype was found a few times. The CDR3 loop is CASSWTGNDYEQYF. The CDR3 DNA follows: TGCGCCAGCAGCTGGACAGGGAATGACTACGAGCAGTACTTC. V and J are TRBV5-1 and TRBJ2-7; 8 positions agree with TRBD1. Losses at the gene ends were 3 bases for V and 3 bases for J; bases not matched to a gene: 5. Germline lookup yields CDR1 SGHRS and CDR2 YFSETQ. There are 14 residues in the CDR3.

The chain joins TRBV20-1 to TRBJ2-7; a possible D gene is TRBD2 (6 bases). The CDR3 is 17 amino acids. CDR1 is DFQATT and CDR2 is SNEGSKA in the germline V gene (reference sequence). V shed 3 bases and J shed 3 bases, with 24 bases lying between them. The CDR3 DNA is TGCAGTGCTAGTGTCTCGGGACTTCGGACTCCCGGCTACGAGCAGTACTTC. It codes for CSASVSGLRTPGYEQYF.

In its sample, this clonotype was seen many times. This chain connects TRBV6-2 or TRBV6-3 to TRBJ2-5; D gene unclear. The V and J ends lost 6 bases and 1 base respectively, with 3 bases between them. The CDR3 is 11 amino acids. Germline CDR1 MNHEY, CDR2 SVGEGT. The CDR3 DNA reads TGTGCCAGCAGGTTCCAAGAGACCCAGTACTTC. Its protein is CASRFQETQYF.

Note on this clonotype: This sequence may be a read error, since a much larger clone differs from it by one base. The gene calls are TRBV7-2 and TRBJ2-1, with no clear D. Per germline, CDR1 SGHTA and CDR2 FQGNSA. The CDR3 is made up of 14 amino acids. Written as DNA, the CDR3 is TGTGCCAGCAGCGCGTACCGGGCCCACAATAAGCAGTTCTTC. Its translation is CASSAYRAHNKQFF.

In its sample, this clonotype was seen once. A much bigger clone sits one base away, suggesting this may be a read error. The gene calls are TRBV4-1 and TRBJ1-1, with D uncertain. Germline V gene lookup returns CDR1 MGHRA and CDR2 YSYEKL. The CDR3 covers 17 residues. The CDR3 spells CASRQAGYGVRNTEAFF. CDR3 nucleotide sequence: TGCGCCAGCAGACAAGCTGGTTATGGGGTCCGGAACACTGAAGCTTTCTTT.

The sample holds many counts of this clonotype. The chain's CDR3 is CASSLVVGSTEMNTEAFF. The CDR3 DNA reads as TGTGCCAGCAGCTTAGTAGTGGGTTCGACAGAGATGAACACTGAAGCTTTCTTT. The V call is TRBV7-8, the J call TRBJ1-1; TRBD1 is a possible D gene (5 bases). Germline V gene sequence: CDR1 SGHVS, CDR2 FQNEAQ. V was cut by 1 base and J by 0 bases, with 18 bases left in between. CDR3 size: 18 residues. Combining the CDR3 with reference TRBV7-8 and TRBJ1-1 gives the whole variable domain GAGVSQSPRYKVAKRGQDVALRCDPISGHVSLFWYQQALGQGPEFLTYFQNEAQLDKSGLPSDRFFAERPEGSVSTLKIQRTQQEDSAVYLCASSLVVGSTEMNTEAFFGQGTRLTVV.

V gene TRBV9 combines with J gene TRBJ1-1; 9 bases are a match to TRBD1. CDR3 length: 15 residues. The J segment lost 3 bases and the V segment lost 2 bases, leaving 5 bases of the junction unmatched. In germline, CDR1 is SGDLS, CDR2 YYNGEE. The chain's CDR3 is CASSVTWTGDTEAFF. CDR3 coding DNA: TGTGCCAGCAGCGTCACCTGGACAGGGGACACTGAAGCTTTCTTT. Full variable domain (missing parts from reference TRBV9 and TRBJ1-1): DSGVTQTPKHLITATGQRVTLRCSPRSGDLSVYWYQQSLDQGLQFLIQYYNGEERAKGNILERFSAQQFPDLHSELNLSSLELGDSALYFCASSVTWTGDTEAFFGQGTRLTVV.

The chain combines TRBV11-2 with TRBJ1-5; D uncertain. This CDR3 contains 18 residues. Germline assignment: CDR1 SGHAT and CDR2 FQNNGV. Trimming left V 4 bases short and J 0 bases short, with 19 bases between. The CDR3, as DNA: TGTGCCAGCAGCTCCGGTAGTAGTATGGAAGATAGCAATCAGCCCCAGCATTTT. Its protein is CASSSGSSMEDSNQPQHF.